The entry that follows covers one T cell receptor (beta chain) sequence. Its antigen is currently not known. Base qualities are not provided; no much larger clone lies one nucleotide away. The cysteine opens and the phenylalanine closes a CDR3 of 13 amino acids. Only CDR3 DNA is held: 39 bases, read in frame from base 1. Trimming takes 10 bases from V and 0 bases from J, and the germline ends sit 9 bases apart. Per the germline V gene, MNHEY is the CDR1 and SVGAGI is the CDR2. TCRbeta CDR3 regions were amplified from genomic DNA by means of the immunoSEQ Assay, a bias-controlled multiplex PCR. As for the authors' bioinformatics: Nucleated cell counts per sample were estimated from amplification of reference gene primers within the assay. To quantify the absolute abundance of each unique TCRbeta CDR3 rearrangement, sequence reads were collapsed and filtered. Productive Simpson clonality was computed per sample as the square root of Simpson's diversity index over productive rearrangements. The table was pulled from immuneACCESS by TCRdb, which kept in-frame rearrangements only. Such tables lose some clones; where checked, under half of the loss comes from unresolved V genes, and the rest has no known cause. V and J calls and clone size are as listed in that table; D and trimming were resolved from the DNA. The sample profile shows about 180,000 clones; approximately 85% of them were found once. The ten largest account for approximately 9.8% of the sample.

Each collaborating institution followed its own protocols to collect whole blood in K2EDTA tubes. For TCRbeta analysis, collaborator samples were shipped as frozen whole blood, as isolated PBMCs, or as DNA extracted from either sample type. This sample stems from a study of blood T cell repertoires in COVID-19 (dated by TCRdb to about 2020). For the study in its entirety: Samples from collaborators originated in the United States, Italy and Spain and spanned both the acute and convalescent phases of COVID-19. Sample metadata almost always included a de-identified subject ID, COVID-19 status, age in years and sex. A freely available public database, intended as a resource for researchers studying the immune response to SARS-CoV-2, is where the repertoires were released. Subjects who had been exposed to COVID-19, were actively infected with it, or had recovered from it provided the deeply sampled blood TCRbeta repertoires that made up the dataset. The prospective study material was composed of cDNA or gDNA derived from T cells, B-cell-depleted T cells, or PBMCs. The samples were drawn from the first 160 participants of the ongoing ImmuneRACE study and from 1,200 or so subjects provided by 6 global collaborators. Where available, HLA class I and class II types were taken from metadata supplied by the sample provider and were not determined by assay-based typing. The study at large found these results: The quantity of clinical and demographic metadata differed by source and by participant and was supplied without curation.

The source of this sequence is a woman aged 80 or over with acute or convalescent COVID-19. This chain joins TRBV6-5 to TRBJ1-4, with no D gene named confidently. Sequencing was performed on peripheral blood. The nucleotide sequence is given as TGTGCCACCGAGCATTCAACTAATGAAAAACTGTTTTTT. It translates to CATEHSTNEKLFF.